Following are 22 T cell receptor beta chains from one sample sequenced in a study of T cell repertoires in cytomegalovirus infection. MiXCR was run by TCRdb on the reads, yielding one entry per CDR3 protein. In the table there are 250,000 or so distinct CDR3 sequences, less than 9.5% of which are singletons. The specimen sequenced was PBMCs. These receptors came from a human donor in good health (CMV status not recorded). Some clones in this sample may be carry-over from other donors' samples.

Many counts were recorded for this clonotype. The V gene is TRBV29-1, the J gene TRBJ1-2, with 9 bases identical to TRBD1. Germline V gene sequence: CDR1 SQVTM, CDR2 ANQGSEA. The CDR3 is made up of 16 amino acids. Trimming took 1 base from V and 4 from J; bases not matched to a gene: 10. CDR3: CSVEGGIGTGSYGYTF. CDR3 coding DNA: TGCAGCGTTGAAGGTGGTATCGGGACAGGGAGCTATGGCTACACCTTC. The variable domain in full, completed from reference TRBV29-1 and TRBJ1-2, reads SAVISQKPSRDICQRGTSLTIQCQVDSQVTMMFWYRQQPGQSLTLIATANQGSEATYESGFVIDKFPISRPNLTFSTLTVSNMSPEDSSIYLCSVEGGIGTGSYGYTFGSGTRLTVV.

This clonotype came up many times. The rearrangement joins TRBV7-9 to TRBJ2-5; perhaps D is TRBD1 or TRBD2 (5 bases each). V was clipped by 5 bases and J by 2 bases, with 18 bases between them. CDR1 is SEHNR, CDR2 FQNEAQ, per germline (reference sequence). The CDR3 contains 16 residues. CDR3 DNA sequence: TGTGCCAGCAGCGTTGACGGGGCGCGAAATCAAGAGACCCAGTACTTC. Translation gives CASSVDGARNQETQYF.

This clonotype was seen ten or more times. This chain uses TRBV7-8 with TRBJ2-7; 8 positions match TRBD1. J was trimmed by 9 bases and V by 1 base; bases with no gene match: 17. The CDR3 loop spans 17 amino acids. Germline V CDR1 and CDR2: SGHVS, FQNEAQ. CDR3 in amino acids: CASSLVSQGTGLTGQYF. The DNA of the CDR3 is TGTGCCAGCAGCTTAGTGTCTCAAGGGACAGGTCTCACCGGGCAGTACTTC.

This clonotype came up many times. The V gene is TRBV19, the J gene TRBJ2-7, with 7 bases matching TRBD1. Germline-derived CDR1 and CDR2 are LNHDA and SQIVND (reference sequence). V was clipped by 6 bases and J by 1 base; unmatched bases: 9. This CDR3 spans 15 amino acids. The CDR3 nucleotides are TGTGCCAGTAGCCCCACCGACAGGGCTTCCTACGAGCAGTACTTC. The encoded protein is CASSPTDRASYEQYF.

This clonotype was seen many times. The rearrangement joins TRBV7-8 to TRBJ2-1; the D gene is possibly TRBD1 (5 bases). Germline V gene data show CDR1 as SGHVS and CDR2 as FQNEAQ. The germline V and J ends were trimmed by 3 bases and 7 bases, with 19 bases remaining between them. The CDR3 runs 16 residues. DNA for the CDR3: TGTGCCAGCAGCTTGCCTAAGGGGCGGTCTGAGAATGAGCAGTTCTTC. It specifies CASSLPKGRSENEQFF.

This clonotype was counted between two and nine times. CDR3 region: CSVGGDTGVETEAFF. Here the CDR3 DNA reads TGCAGCGTTGGGGGGGATACCGGGGTGGAAACTGAAGCTTTCTTT. The V gene is TRBV29-1, the J gene TRBJ1-1, with D tentatively TRBD1 (5 bases). This CDR3 comprises 15 residues. Deletions cut 4 bases from V and 5 bases from J, with 20 bases between. Germline values: CDR1 SQVTM, CDR2 ANQGSEA.

This clonotype has just a few counts. Here the CDR3 reads CASSSTLGDRGDLSYGYTF. CDR3 nucleotide sequence: TGTGCCAGCAGCTCCACCCTGGGGGACAGGGGGGACCTGTCCTATGGCTACACCTTC. The rearrangement links TRBV7-9 to TRBJ1-2, with 11 bases that match TRBD1. There are 19 residues in the CDR3. Trimming took 4 bases from V and 4 from J; bases not matched to a gene: 17. Germline CDR1 reads SEHNR; CDR2 reads FQNEAQ (reference sequence).

This clonotype was observed many times. The rearrangement uses TRBV28 and TRBJ1-5, with a tentative D call TRBD1 (6 bases). Germline CDR1 and CDR2: MDHEN and SYDVKM. This CDR3 comprises 16 residues. V was shortened by 2 bases and J by 0 bases, with 11 bases between the two germline ends. This CDR3 reads CASSLRTEYSNQPQHF. The CDR3 bases are TGTGCCAGCAGTTTACGGACAGAATATAGCAATCAGCCCCAGCATTTT.

As concerns this clonotype: An end of the junction does not agree with germline; a read error may underlie this. The chain links TRBV4-1 to TRBJ2-1, with 9 bases fitting TRBD2. The CDR3 totals 17 residues. Germline loops: CDR1 MGHRA, CDR2 YSYEKL. Here the CDR3 DNA reads TGTGCCAGCAGCCAATCACCTCCGGCGGGGGGGCCTACTGAGCAGTTCTTC. Its translation is CASSQSPPAGGPTEQFF.

This clonotype appeared many times. V gene TRBV12-3 or TRBV12-4 combines with J gene TRBJ1-5; tentative D call: TRBD1 (5 bases). The CDR3 sequence is 15 residues long. V lost 5 bases to trimming and J lost 3 bases, with 14 bases between them. This CDR3 is CASSRLGTDNQPQHF. The CDR3 nucleotides read TGTGCCAGCAGTCGATTGGGGACGGACAATCAGCCCCAGCATTTT.

This chain uses TRBV30 with TRBJ2-6; TRBD1 might be the D (6 bases). This CDR3 has 16 amino acids. V lost 4 bases, J lost 0 bases, and 13 bases lay in between. CDR1 is GTSNPN and CDR2 is SVGIG in the germline V gene (reference sequence). CDR3 coding DNA: TGTGCCTGGAAAGGGGGTTTTAGCTCTGGGGCCAACGTCCTGACTTTC. This codes for CAWKGGFSSGANVLTF.

This clonotype was seen a few times. The chain carries TRBV29-1 and TRBJ2-7; 8 nucleotides match TRBD1. Germline loops: CDR1 SQVTM, CDR2 ANQGSEA. The CDR3 covers 15 residues. The CDR3 DNA sequence: TGCAGTGTTCTTATACCGACAGGGGCCATCGTCGAGCAGTACTTC. Protein sequence: CSVLIPTGAIVEQYF.

This clonotype was seen at least ten times. Written as DNA, the CDR3 is TGTGCCACCAGTACCGGGGACAGCACAGATACGCAGTATTTT. Translation: CATSTGDSTDTQYF. V is TRBV15 and J is TRBJ2-3, with D perhaps assigned TRBD1 or TRBD2 (5 bases each). The CDR3 runs 14 residues. V gave up 6 bases and J gave up 0 bases, with 10 bases separating them. Germline V gene lookup returns CDR1 LNHNV and CDR2 YYDKDF (reference sequence).

This clonotype was seen at least ten times. J is TRBJ2-7 and V is TRBV7-6; D is uncertain. The CDR3 consists of 11 residues. Germline V gene sequence: CDR1 SGHVS, CDR2 FNYEAQ. With 1 base removed from V and 6 bases from J, the gap between germline ends came to 4 bases. This chain's CDR3 is CASSLGPEQYF. The CDR3 region has the DNA TGTGCCAGCAGCTTAGGTCCCGAGCAGTACTTC.

This clonotype was counted between two and nine times. The V and J genes are TRBV9 and TRBJ1-2; 8 bases map to TRBD1. CDR3 length equals 17 residues. The V segment lost 4 bases and the J segment 1 base; nucleotides outside the gene matches: 12. Germline V gene data show CDR1 as SGDLS and CDR2 as YYNGEE. CDR3 residues: CASSTRQGSSLNYGYTF. The DNA for the CDR3 is TGTGCCAGCAGCACTAGACAGGGGTCATCTCTTAACTATGGCTACACCTTC.

Only a few counts were recorded for this clonotype. CDR3 sequence reads: CASSFLTTEQFF. The CDR3 nucleotides are TGTGCCAGCAGCTTTTTGACCACGGAGCAGTTCTTC. This sequence joins TRBV7-8 and TRBJ2-1, with unresolved D. The V gene lost 3 bases and the J gene lost 10 bases, with 10 bases spanning the gap. Germline CDR1 and CDR2: SGHVS and FQNEAQ. This CDR3 region has 12 residues.

A few counts support this clonotype. The chain has TRBV20-1 and TRBJ2-5; 7 positions match TRBD1. CDR3 length: 14 amino acids. Unmatched junction bases numbered 9, after V lost 4 bases and J lost 4 bases. Germline V gives CDR1 DFQATT, CDR2 SNEGSKA (reference sequence). The CDR3: CSAIDRVSRETQYF. The CDR3 nucleotides are TGCAGTGCTATCGACAGGGTGAGCCGAGAGACCCAGTACTTC.

This clonotype has more than one count but fewer than ten. The rearrangement links TRBV5-6 to TRBJ2-1; tentative D call: TRBD2 (5 bases). This CDR3 has 14 residues. Germline-derived CDR1 and CDR2 are SGHDT and YYEEEE. Trimming cost V 4 bases and J 7 bases, with 15 bases left between them. The CDR3 nucleotides are TGTGCCAGCAGCCCAAGGAGGTCAATAAATGAGCAGTTCTTC. This sequence encodes CASSPRRSINEQFF. The whole variable domain, remainder taken from reference TRBV5-6 and TRBJ2-1, is DAGVTQSPTHLIKTRGQQVTLRCSPKSGHDTVSWYQQALGQGPQFIFQYYEEEERQRGNFPDRFSGHQFPNYSSELNVNALLLGDSALYLCASSPRRSINEQFFGPGTRLTVL.

The J gene is TRBJ1-6, the V gene TRBV19; 7 positions match TRBD1. Trimming removed 6 bases from V and 7 bases from J; junction bases left unmatched: 9. CDR3 length equals 15 residues. In germline, CDR1 is LNHDA, CDR2 SQIVND (reference sequence). The CDR3 reads CASRPRQGQNSPLHF. For the CDR3, the DNA is TGTGCCAGTAGGCCAAGACAGGGCCAGAATTCACCCCTCCACTTT.

This clonotype has a count of ten or more. The chain joins TRBV7-2 to TRBJ2-2, with D unclear. Trimming stripped 3 bases from V and 7 bases from J, with 9 bases between. CDR3 length: 13 residues. In germline, CDR1 is SGHTA, CDR2 FQGNSA. The CDR3 DNA follows: TGTGCCAGCAGCTTGTCCACCCACGGGGAGCTGTTTTTT. Translating it yields CASSLSTHGELFF.

This clonotype was counted at least ten times. The chain links TRBV7-2 to TRBJ1-2; possibly TRBD1 for D (6 bases). With 2 bases removed from V and 8 bases from J, the gap between germline ends came to 12 bases. Germline V gives CDR1 SGHTA, CDR2 FQGNSA. The CDR3 totals 13 residues. CDR3: CASSLQGSDGYTF. The CDR3 DNA reads as TGTGCCAGCAGCTTACAGGGGTCGGACGGCTACACCTTC.

This clonotype came up many times. This chain uses TRBV12-3 or TRBV12-4 with TRBJ2-5; 8 positions match TRBD1. The CDR3 spans 15 residues. V was clipped by 6 bases and J by 2 bases; unmatched bases: 8. The CDR3 spells CASSRQGTRQETQYF. CDR3 bases: TGTGCCAGCAGCCGACAGGGGACGCGACAAGAGACCCAGTACTTC.